Listed below are T cell receptor beta chains from one sample, sequenced in a study of shared clonotypes between healthy human individuals. Profiling relied on immunoSEQ multiplex PCR, and the TCRdb table lists in-frame clones only, not all of them. The data hold over 2 million clones, with less than 95% observed a single time. The sample consisted of naive CD4+ T cells from PBMCs. These receptors were taken from a man between 18 and 29 years old in good health. Some clones in this sample may be carry-over from other donors' samples. The CDR3 runs from the conserved cysteine through the conserved F or W. D genes are given only for firm matches. Only some rows state a clone size, as once, few, many or a class for expanded clones.

size	V	D	J	CDR3	DNA
NA	TRBV28	NA	TRBJ2-7	CASSEPGSSYEQYF	TGTGCCAGCAGTGAGCCAGGAAGCTCCTACGAGCAGTACTTC
few	TRBV27	NA	TRBJ2-2	CASSLRRVNPGELFF	TGTGCCAGCAGTTTGAGGCGGGTTAACCCCGGGGAGCTGTTTTTT
NA	TRBV4-2	NA	TRBJ2-7	CASSQDFRMQASRAYEQYF	TGTGCCAGCAGCCAAGATTTTCGGATGCAGGCTAGTCGAGCCTACGAGCAGTACTTC
once	TRBV5-4	NA	TRBJ2-3	CASSLAFTDTQYF	TGTGCCAGCAGCTTGGCCTTCACAGATACGCAGTATTTT
NA	TRBV6-6	TRBD2	TRBJ2-7	CASSWRLAGNIYEQYF	TGTGCCAGCAGTTGGAGACTAGCGGGAAATATCTACGAGCAGTACTTC
NA	TRBV6-5	TRBD2	TRBJ2-1	CASSYGRAYNEQFF	TGTGCCAGCAGTTATGGGAGGGCGTACAATGAGCAGTTCTTC
NA	TRBV6-5	NA	TRBJ1-6	CASSYSQPSPLHF	TGTGCCAGCAGTTACTCACAGCCATCACCCCTCCACTTT
NA	TRBV5-1	NA	TRBJ2-5	CASSGLSQETQYF	TGCGCCAGCAGCGGCCTGTCACAAGAGACCCAGTACTTC
NA	TRBV28	NA	TRBJ2-1	CASTRDSEGEQFF	TGTGCCAGCACCCGGGACTCCGAGGGTGAGCAGTTCTTC
NA	TRBV23-1	TRBD1	TRBJ1-5	CATYGQGAFQPQHF	TGCGCCACATATGGACAGGGGGCATTTCAGCCCCAGCATTTT
few	TRBV28	NA	TRBJ1-2	CASSSPPGGYTF	TGTGCCAGCAGCTCTCCCCCAGGGGGCTACACCTTC
NA	TRBV5-6	NA	TRBJ1-1	CASSLAGYGTREAFF	TGTGCCAGCAGCTTGGCTGGTTACGGAACAAGAGAAGCTTTCTTT
NA	TRBV4-2	NA	TRBJ2-5	CASSSGDSGETQYF	TGTGCCAGCAGCTCTGGCGACAGCGGAGAGACCCAGTACTTC
NA	TRBV28	NA	TRBJ1-4	CASSLGGSATNEKLFF	TGTGCCAGCAGTTTAGGGGGAAGTGCAACTAATGAAAAACTGTTTTTT
NA	TRBV5-1	NA	TRBJ2-1	CASSTTPMGLRNEQFF	TGCGCCAGCAGCACCACGCCAATGGGGCTCCGCAATGAGCAGTTCTTC
NA	TRBV18	TRBD1	TRBJ2-3	CASSRDRGEDTQYF	TGTGCCAGCTCACGGGACAGGGGTGAGGATACGCAGTATTTT
NA	TRBV6-5	NA	TRBJ2-1	CASSYLRGGPHNEQFF	TGTGCCAGCAGTTACCTCAGGGGGGGTCCCCACAATGAGCAGTTCTTC
once	TRBV30	TRBD1	TRBJ2-7	CAWTGQGIEQYF	TGTGCCTGGACGGGACAGGGGATAGAACAGTACTTC
NA	TRBV5-8	TRBD1	TRBJ1-2	CASTPGQGVYGYTF	TGTGCCAGCACCCCGGGACAGGGGGTATATGGCTACACCTTC
NA	TRBV9	NA	TRBJ2-5	CASSVVSEETQYF	TGTGCCAGCAGCGTAGTTTCGGAGGAGACCCAGTACTTC
NA	TRBV5-1	TRBD1	TRBJ2-1	CASSPYRDRGLTYNEQFF	TGCGCCAGCAGCCCTTACCGGGACAGGGGGCTAACTTACAATGAGCAGTTCTTC
NA	TRBV5-1	NA	TRBJ1-4	CASSPGATRGSEKLFF	TGCGCCAGCAGCCCTGGGGCCACTCGAGGTTCTGAAAAACTGTTTTTT
NA	TRBV7-6	NA	TRBJ1-1	CASSRGQNTEAFF	TGTGCCAGCAGCAGGGGACAGAACACTGAAGCTTTCTTT
NA	TRBV30	NA	TRBJ2-1	CACKATASEQFF	TGTGCCTGCAAGGCAACAGCGAGTGAGCAGTTCTTC
NA	TRBV5-1	NA	TRBJ2-7	CASSLDSGASYEQYF	TGCGCCAGCAGCTTGGATAGCGGAGCTTCCTACGAGCAGTACTTC
NA	TRBV5-4	NA	TRBJ2-7	CASSAGLATVEQYF	TGTGCCAGCAGCGCCGGACTGGCTACGGTCGAGCAGTACTTC
NA	TRBV5-5	TRBD1	TRBJ1-2	CASTLGRTGWYGYTF	TGTGCCAGCACCTTAGGTCGGACAGGGTGGTATGGCTACACCTTC
once	TRBV9	TRBD1	TRBJ1-1	CASSPGGPRPEAFF	TGTGCCAGCAGCCCAGGGGGACCTAGGCCTGAAGCTTTCTTT
NA	TRBV7-2	TRBD2	TRBJ2-7	CASSLEWGGPEQYF	TGTGCCAGCAGCTTAGAGTGGGGAGGGCCCGAGCAGTACTTC
NA	TRBV5-8	NA	TRBJ1-1	CASSLAGTVGRAFF	TGTGCCAGCAGCTTGGCTGGTACGGTGGGTAGGGCTTTCTTT
NA	TRBV6-1	TRBD1	TRBJ2-1	CASSDQFGTGVHEQFF	TGTGCCAGCAGTGACCAGTTTGGGACAGGGGTCCATGAGCAGTTCTTC
NA	TRBV28	NA	TRBJ2-2	CASSLVFPYTLSIRTNTGELFF	TGTGCCAGCAGTTTAGTCTTTCCCTATACCTTGTCCATTCGCACGAACACCGGGGAGCTGTTTTTT
NA	TRBV5-8	NA	TRBJ2-3	CASSTRGGRVVGSTDTQYF	TGTGCCAGCAGTACCCGTGGGGGTCGCGTTGTTGGGAGCACAGATACGCAGTATTTT
NA	TRBV11-3	TRBD2	TRBJ2-1	CASSPSGRTNSEQFF	TGTGCCAGCAGCCCTAGCGGGAGGACCAACAGTGAGCAGTTCTTC
NA	TRBV18	NA	TRBJ2-7	CASSPVQGTYEQYF	TGTGCCAGCTCACCCGTACAGGGTACCTACGAGCAGTACTTC
NA	TRBV29-1	TRBD1	TRBJ1-2	CSVGATGANYGYTF	TGCAGCGTCGGGGCGACAGGGGCTAACTATGGCTACACCTTC
NA	TRBV7-2	TRBD2	TRBJ2-2	CASRNRGLAGEGTGELFF	TGTGCCAGCAGAAATAGGGGACTAGCGGGAGAGGGCACCGGGGAGCTGTTTTTT
NA	TRBV4-2	TRBD2	TRBJ2-2	CASSPRGLAGGLDTGELFF	TGTGCCAGCAGCCCACGCGGACTAGCGGGAGGGCTGGACACCGGGGAGCTGTTTTTT
NA	TRBV5-6	NA	TRBJ2-1	CASSHRRVAGDTYNEQFF	TGTGCCAGCAGTCACCGGCGTGTGGCCGGTGATACCTACAATGAGCAGTTCTTC
NA	TRBV30	TRBD1	TRBJ1-1	CASGTGGRSTEAFF	TGTGCCTCCGGGACAGGGGGAAGAAGTACTGAAGCTTTCTTT
NA	TRBV29-1	TRBD1	TRBJ1-1	CSVEVMDRFMNTEAFF	TGCAGCGTTGAGGTTATGGACAGGTTCATGAACACTGAAGCTTTCTTT
NA	TRBV28	NA	TRBJ1-2	CASSPINPNYGYTF	TGTGCCAGCAGTCCAATAAATCCTAACTATGGCTACACCTTC
NA	TRBV5-1	NA	TRBJ1-2	CASSDGQDYGYTF	TGCGCCAGCAGCGATGGACAAGACTATGGCTACACCTTC
few	TRBV29-1	NA	TRBJ1-1	CSAHRNEAFF	TGCAGCGCCCACAGGAATGAAGCTTTCTTT
NA	TRBV11-2	TRBD1	TRBJ1-1	CASSWPQGQGQTEAFF	TGTGCCAGCAGCTGGCCCCAAGGACAGGGGCAGACTGAAGCTTTCTTT
NA	TRBV7-6	NA	TRBJ1-3	CASSQRVVAGAGNTIYF	TGTGCCAGCAGCCAGAGGGTGGTGGCAGGGGCTGGAAACACCATATATTTT
NA	TRBV12-2	NA	TRBJ2-3	CALVSGLAALRHTDTQYF	TGTGCCCTAGTTTCGGGACTAGCGGCCCTAAGGCACACAGATACGCAGTATTTT
NA	TRBV10-1	NA	TRBJ1-1	CASSESGGLNTEAFF	TGCGCCAGCAGTGAGTCGGGGGGGCTGAACACTGAAGCTTTCTTT
NA	TRBV2	TRBD2	TRBJ2-7	CASRVEGTTYEQYF	TGTGCCAGCAGGGTTGAGGGGACTACCTACGAGCAGTACTTC
NA	TRBV10-3	NA	TRBJ2-1	CAISGGGSAAPWVQFF	TGTGCCATCAGTGGAGGGGGTAGCGCGGCACCCTGGGTGCAGTTCTTC
once	TRBV12-5	NA	TRBJ1-1	CASAQPSQAEAFF	TGTGCTAGTGCCCAACCCTCGCAGGCTGAAGCTTTCTTT
NA	TRBV15	NA	TRBJ2-7	CATSRDLSGQIIPYEQYF	TGTGCCACCAGCAGAGATCTAAGCGGACAGATTATACCCTACGAGCAGTACTTC
NA	TRBV7-2	TRBD2	TRBJ2-1	CASSLVTSGRRNEQFF	TGTGCCAGCAGCTTAGTTACTAGCGGGAGAAGGAATGAGCAGTTCTTC
once	TRBV27	NA	TRBJ1-5	CASSLYRSRGDSNQPQHF	TGTGCCAGCAGTTTATATCGTTCGCGCGGGGATAGCAATCAGCCCCAGCATTTT